This entry lists 13 T cell receptor beta chains sequenced from one sample in a study of blood T cells in healthy people across ages. A second PCR of roughly 6 to 12 cycles used a sample-barcoded 5' primer and a J-beta primer mix. MiXCR, run by TCRdb on the 5' RACE reads, gives a single entry per CDR3 protein. The sample carries roughly 640,000 distinct CDR3 sequences, about 28% recorded once. Sequencing was carried out using blood. The receptor set was obtained from a woman aged 80 or older in good health.

Details on this clonotype: It may be a read error: a sequence one base away is much more abundant. V and J are TRBV5-1 and TRBJ2-1; the match to TRBD2 covers 8 bases. The junction had 13 bases not matched to a gene; V was cut back by 1 base and J by 13 bases. Germline CDR1 and CDR2: SGHRS and YFSETQ. The CDR3 length is 15 residues. The DNA for the CDR3 is TGCGCCAGCAGCTTGAATCCGGGGGGGAGAGAGACCCAGTTCTTC. Amino acid sequence: CASSLNPGGRETQFF.

This clonotype was counted between two and nine times. The chain couples TRBV20-1 to TRBJ1-5, with D uncertain. The germline V gene has CDR1 DFQATT and CDR2 SNEGSKA (reference sequence). This CDR3 spans 13 amino acids. The germline V and J ends were trimmed by 0 bases and 4 bases, with 7 bases remaining between them. The chain's CDR3 is CSAREGLNQPQHF. Here the CDR3 DNA reads TGCAGTGCTAGAGAGGGCCTTAATCAGCCCCAGCATTTT.

This clonotype appeared a few times. A much larger clone is a single base away; this may be a read error. The gene calls are TRBV6-5 and TRBJ2-1, with D perhaps matching TRBD2 (7 bases). The germline gives CDR1 MNHEY, CDR2 SVGAGI. The CDR3 runs to 13 residues. The CDR3 coding sequence is TGTGCCAGCAGTTACCGGGGGGCCAATGGGCAGTTCTTC. It encodes CASSYRGANGQFF.

This clonotype has a count of ten or more. The rearrangement joins TRBV4-2 to TRBJ2-5; D is undetermined. This CDR3 has 15 residues. Germline V lookup: CDR1 LGHNA, CDR2 YNFKEQ. With 0 bases removed from V and 5 bases from J, the gap between germline ends came to 13 bases. CDR3 bases: TGTGCCAGCAGCCAAGATGGATTAACCCGGGAGACCCAGTACTTC. This codes for CASSQDGLTRETQYF.

J is TRBJ2-2 and V is TRBV20-1; D might be TRBD1 (5 bases). The CDR3 loop spans 13 amino acids. The V gene's germline CDR1 is DFQATT and CDR2 SNEGSKA (reference sequence). Trimming removed 2 bases at V and 4 bases at J, with 8 bases between. CDR3 DNA: TGCAGTGCTAGACAGGGTTTCACCGGGGAGCTGTTTTTT. Protein sequence: CSARQGFTGELFF.

This clonotype was recorded many times. The chain recombines TRBV20-1 with TRBJ1-4, with D perhaps TRBD1 (5 bases). V lost 3 bases and J lost 1, with 12 bases in between. The germline gives CDR1 DFQATT, CDR2 SNEGSKA (reference sequence). The CDR3 covers 15 residues. In DNA, the CDR3 is TGCAGTGCTAGCCCCTTCGACAGAACTAATGAAAAACTGTTTTTT. Its protein product is CSASPFDRTNEKLFF.

The table lists this clonotype with a few counts. J is TRBJ2-1 and V is TRBV9; 8 bases map to TRBD2. The junction had 10 bases not matched to a gene; V was cut back by 2 bases and J by 0 bases. Germline V gene data show CDR1 as SGDLS and CDR2 as YYNGEE. The length of the CDR3 is 18 residues. The CDR3: CASSVGSGGPPSYNEQFF. Written as DNA, the CDR3 is TGTGCCAGCAGCGTGGGGAGCGGGGGCCCCCCCTCCTACAATGAGCAGTTCTTC.

About this clonotype: A clone one base away is much larger, so this may be a read error. This rearrangement joins TRBV12-3 or TRBV12-4 to TRBJ1-5; no clear D. Trimming took 3 bases from V and 10 from J, leaving 13 bases between them. The CDR3 loop spans 13 amino acids. The chain's CDR3 is CASSFPCPAPQHF. The DNA for the CDR3 is TGTGCCAGCAGTTTCCCCTGTCCGGCTCCCCAGCATTTT.

The chain links TRBV5-1 to TRBJ2-1; D perhaps matches TRBD2 (5 bases). The germline gives CDR1 SGHRS, CDR2 YFSETQ. This CDR3 region has 13 residues. V was shortened by 0 bases and J by 8 bases, with 9 bases between the two germline ends. The CDR3 DNA reads TGCGCCAGCAGCTTGGGGGAGAAGGATGAGCAGTTCTTC. Protein: CASSLGEKDEQFF. The variable domain in full, with the rest retrieved from reference TRBV5-1 and TRBJ2-1, is KAGVTQTPRYLIKTRGQQVTLSCSPISGHRSVSWYQQTPGQGLQFLFEYFSETQRNKGNFPGRFSGRQFSNSRSEMNVSTLELGDSALYLCASSLGEKDEQFFGPGTRLTVL.

This clonotype was observed a few times. This sequence joins TRBV5-1 and TRBJ2-7, with D uncertain. With 3 bases removed from V and 7 bases from J, the gap between germline ends came to 23 bases. Germline V lookup: CDR1 SGHRS, CDR2 YFSETQ. The CDR3 extends over 16 amino acids. Here the CDR3 DNA reads TGCGCCAGCAGCTCTCTTAGGTTGGGGATGTACAATGAGCAGTACTTC. This codes for CASSSLRLGMYNEQYF.

This clonotype was observed once. A much larger clone differs by one base, so this may be a read error. The chain links TRBV25-1 to TRBJ1-2; TRBD1 might be the D (5 bases). The germline V gene has CDR1 MGHDK and CDR2 SYGVNS. The CDR3 has 12 amino acids. CDR3 nucleotides: TGTACCAGCAGTGAATCTACAGGAAGACACACCTTC. Its translation is CTSSESTGRHTF.

The rearrangement uses TRBV7-2 and TRBJ2-2; D unclear. This CDR3 spans 12 amino acids. The germline V gene encodes CDR1 SGHTA and CDR2 FQGNSA. V gave up 4 bases and J gave up 8 bases, with 8 bases separating them. The CDR3 DNA reads TGTGCCAGCAGCTCCGGGTTTGGGGAGCTGTTTTTT. Protein sequence: CASSSGFGELFF.

The gene calls are TRBV20-1 and TRBJ2-3; TRBD2 aligns across 10 bases. V gave up 6 bases and J gave up 1 base; unmatched junction bases: 7. The CDR3 runs 15 residues. The V gene's germline CDR1 is DFQATT and CDR2 SNEGSKA (reference sequence). The CDR3 nucleotides are TGCAGTGCCAAGCTTACTAGCGGGGGCACAGATACGCAGTATTTT. The encoded protein is CSAKLTSGGTDTQYF.